What follows are 27 T cell receptor beta chains derived from one specimen sequenced in a study of T cell responses to AZD1222 COVID-19 vaccine (dated by TCRdb to the early 2020s). This sample's time point label indicates: baseline before first vaccination. To prepare the library, the immunoSEQ multiplex PCR assay was applied. TCRdb obtained this table from immuneACCESS and retained in-frame rearrangements with V and J assigned. These tables miss some clones; where compared with another copy, unresolved V genes account for less than half of the shortfall, and the remainder is unexplained. The sample has about 110,000 clones on record, around 94% of them singletons. The biggest ten clones account for around 2% of the sample. The sequenced sample was peripheral blood, obtained on day 0 of AZD1222 vaccination. The receptors stem from an adult in good health.

CDR3 coding DNA: TGCGCCAGCAGCCCGGACAGGGGGTGGGGCGGGGGTCGCCGAGAGACCCAGTACTTC. Its translation: CASSPDRGWGGGRRETQYF. The genes are TRBV5-1 and TRBJ2-5; 10 nucleotides match TRBD1. With 4 bases clipped from V and 4 bases from J, the junction kept 19 bases outside the gene matches. The CDR3 covers 19 residues. Germline CDR1 SGHRS, CDR2 YFSETQ.

The chain recombines TRBV9 with TRBJ1-2; TRBD1 aligns across 8 bases. CDR1 is SGDLS and CDR2 is YYNGEE in the germline V gene. Losses at the gene ends were 3 bases for V and 8 bases for J; bases not matched to a gene: 15. This CDR3 spans 16 amino acids. The CDR3 region has the DNA TGTGCCAGCAGCGCACTCACAGGGGGGTTACCGGGAGGCTACACCTTC. Translating it yields CASSALTGGLPGGYTF.

This chain uses TRBV5-6 with TRBJ1-3; D gene ambiguous. V dropped 3 bases and J dropped 1 base, with 8 bases sitting between them. The CDR3 length is 14 residues. Germline values: CDR1 SGHDT, CDR2 YYEEEE. The CDR3 here is CASSWVASGNTIYF. Here the CDR3 DNA reads TGTGCCAGCAGCTGGGTGGCGTCTGGAAACACCATATATTTT.

The rearrangement links TRBV9 to TRBJ2-7, with a possible D match to TRBD1 (5 bases). The CDR3 extends over 13 amino acids. In germline, CDR1 is SGDLS, CDR2 YYNGEE. V was clipped by 3 bases and J by 4 bases, with 11 bases between them. CDR3 sequence (DNA): TGTGCCAGCAGCGAAGCAGGGCGGTACGAGCAGTACTTC. Translated: CASSEAGRYEQYF.

This clone was observed once. The chain is built from TRBV7-9 and TRBJ2-7; 7 nucleotides line up with TRBD1. This CDR3 comprises 13 residues. Losses at the gene ends were 5 bases for V and 4 bases for J; bases not matched to a gene: 5. Germline loops: CDR1 SEHNR, CDR2 FQNEAQ (reference sequence). This CDR3 reads CASSPETGYEQYF. The CDR3, as DNA: TGTGCCAGCAGCCCCGAGACAGGGTACGAGCAGTACTTC. Full variable domain (missing parts from reference TRBV7-9 and TRBJ2-7): DTGVSQNPRHKITKRGQNVTFRCDPISEHNRLYWYRQTLGQGPEFLTYFQNEAQLEKSRLLSDRFSAERPKGSFSTLEIQRTEQGDSAMYLCASSPETGYEQYFGPGTRLTVT.

V gene TRBV29-1 combines with J gene TRBJ1-1; D unclear. Germline lookup yields CDR1 SQVTM and CDR2 ANQGSEA. The length of the CDR3 is 13 residues. V lost 3 bases, J lost 1 base, and 9 bases lay in between. In DNA, the CDR3 is TGCAGCGTTGATTCTGTAGCGAACACTGAAGCTTTCTTT. It codes for CSVDSVANTEAFF.

The J gene is TRBJ1-5, the V gene TRBV6-2 or TRBV6-3; possibly TRBD1 for D (6 bases). Trimming cost V 6 bases and J 7 bases, with 28 bases left between them. The CDR3 has 18 residues. Germline CDR1 and CDR2: MNHEY and SVGEGT. CDR3 bases: TGTGCCAGCAGGCCTCAGGGGACTTCTCCCCCGGAAGAACAGCCCCAGCATTTT. Encoded protein: CASRPQGTSPPEEQPQHF.

This sequence joins TRBV5-5 and TRBJ2-2; D is unresolved. Germline CDR1 SGHKS, CDR2 YYEKEE (reference sequence). The CDR3 sequence is 13 residues long. Trimming took off 6 bases at V and 7 bases at J, with 13 bases between the two ends. The CDR3 region is CASNLLSGGELFF. The CDR3, as DNA: TGTGCCAGCAACTTACTCAGTGGCGGGGAGCTGTTTTTT.

CDR3 amino acids: CASSGDYEQYF. CDR3 nucleotide sequence: TGTGCCAGCAGCGGGGACTACGAGCAGTACTTC. The genes are TRBV7-2 and TRBJ2-7; D not certain. Trimming left V 5 bases short and J 3 bases short, with 5 bases between. The germline gives CDR1 SGHTA, CDR2 FQGNSA. The CDR3 is 11 residues long.

The rearrangement joins TRBV2 to TRBJ1-5; D gene unclear. The germline V gene has CDR1 SNHLY and CDR2 FYNNEI. This CDR3 spans 16 amino acids. V lost 0 bases to trimming and J lost 3 bases, with 12 bases between them. The CDR3 here is CASSEARWRNNQPQHF. The CDR3 nucleotides are TGTGCCAGCAGTGAAGCGCGATGGCGGAACAATCAGCCCCAGCATTTT.

The V call is TRBV18, the J call TRBJ1-2; 9 bases line up with TRBD1. V was clipped by 2 bases and J by 4 bases; unmatched bases: 2. This CDR3 has 14 residues. Germline CDR1 is KGHSH and CDR2 is LQKENI. In DNA form, the CDR3 reads TGTGCCAGCTCACCAGGGACAGGGATCTATGGCTACACCTTC. It specifies CASSPGTGIYGYTF.

CDR3 region: CASSSGLRENSNEKLFF. The CDR3 DNA sequence: TGTGCCAGCAGCTCGGGTCTCCGGGAAAACAGTAATGAAAAACTGTTTTTT. The chain carries TRBV7-9 and TRBJ1-4; the D is unclear. CDR3 length: 17 residues. Trimming took off 4 bases at V and 4 bases at J, with 19 bases between the two ends. In germline, CDR1 is SEHNR, CDR2 FQNEAQ (reference sequence). Variable domain in full (rest from reference TRBV7-9 and TRBJ1-4): DTGVSQNPRHKITKRGQNVTFRCDPISEHNRLYWYRQTLGQGPEFLTYFQNEAQLEKSRLLSDRFSAERPKGSFSTLEIQRTEQGDSAMYLCASSSGLRENSNEKLFFGSGTQLSVL.

The rearrangement links TRBV19 to TRBJ1-5, with 7 bases lining up with TRBD1. V lost 9 bases, J lost 3 bases, and 8 bases stayed unmatched. The germline CDR1 and CDR2 sequences are LNHDA and SQIVND (reference sequence). The CDR3 totals 14 residues. CDR3 protein: CASRHRGANQPQHF. The CDR3 DNA is TGTGCCAGCCGACACAGGGGCGCCAATCAGCCCCAGCATTTT.

The chain uses TRBV12-3 or TRBV12-4 and TRBJ1-1; D is ambiguous. Trimming pared 6 bases from V and 4 bases from J, leaving 12 bases between. The CDR3 loop spans 13 amino acids. CDR3 sequence reads: CASSRIVGTEAFF. The CDR3 region has the DNA TGTGCCAGCAGCCGGATTGTAGGCACTGAAGCTTTCTTT.

The rearrangement uses TRBV27 and TRBJ1-1; D is perhaps TRBD1 (5 bases). The V end lost 2 bases, the J end lost 3 bases, and 13 bases lay between the germline ends. The germline CDR1 and CDR2 sequences are MNHEY and SMNVEV (reference sequence). The CDR3 runs 15 residues. Written as DNA, the CDR3 is TGTGCCAGCAGTTTAAGGGATATGGGGGACACTGAAGCTTTCTTT. Encoded protein: CASSLRDMGDTEAFF.

The chain has TRBV5-6 and TRBJ1-1, with TRBD1 matching 7 bases. The germline V gene encodes CDR1 SGHDT and CDR2 YYEEEE. After removal of 3 bases from V and 0 bases from J, the junction contained 5 bases not matched to a gene. The CDR3 length is 15 residues. CDR3 sequence reads: CASSWEDRLNTEAFF. The CDR3 bases are TGTGCCAGCAGCTGGGAGGACAGGCTGAACACTGAAGCTTTCTTT.

The rearrangement links TRBV5-1 to TRBJ1-4, with a tentative D call TRBD1 (6 bases). Deletions cut 4 bases from V and 3 bases from J, with 19 bases between. The CDR3 is 17 amino acids. Looked up from germline, CDR1 is SGHRS and CDR2 is YFSETQ. CDR3 DNA sequence: TGCGCCAGCAGCCCCGGATATTCGGACAGCTCTAATGAAAAACTGTTTTTT. It yields the protein CASSPGYSDSSNEKLFF.

The chain couples TRBV7-9 to TRBJ1-1; tentatively, D is TRBD1 (5 bases). Trimming took 7 bases from V and 8 from J, leaving 17 bases between them. Looked up from germline, CDR1 is SEHNR and CDR2 is FQNEAQ (reference sequence). The CDR3 has 13 amino acids. CDR3 coding DNA: TGTGCCAGCACCATGACCGGGACGGAAGAAGCTTTCTTT. This gives the protein CASTMTGTEEAFF.

The chain couples TRBV9 to TRBJ1-2, with 8 bases matching TRBD1. The CDR3 totals 15 residues. Germline trimming cut 5 bases from V and 2 bases from J; bases unmatched to any gene: 8. CDR1 and CDR2 from the germline V gene are SGDLS and YYNGEE. The CDR3 bases are TGTGCCAGCAGTCGAGCCGACAGGGGAAACTATGGCTACACCTTC. The encoded protein is CASSRADRGNYGYTF.

This chain joins TRBV18 and TRBJ1-2; 12 positions match TRBD1. The V segment lost 3 bases and the J segment 0 bases; nucleotides outside the gene matches: 2. Germline CDR1 and CDR2: KGHSH and LQKENI. The CDR3 has 16 residues. The CDR3 coding sequence is TGTGCCAGCTCACCGGGGGACAGGGGGCCTAACTATGGCTACACCTTC. Encoded protein: CASSPGDRGPNYGYTF.

The chain employs TRBV4-3 and TRBJ1-5; no clear D. The CDR3 runs to 16 residues. Germline CDR1 LGHNA, CDR2 YSLEER. V was cut by 0 bases and J by 0 bases, with 9 bases left in between. CDR3 sequence reads: CASSQDNGDSNQPQHF. For the CDR3, the DNA is TGCGCCAGCAGCCAAGATAACGGGGATAGCAATCAGCCCCAGCATTTT.

The chain couples TRBV9 to TRBJ2-1; either TRBD1 or TRBD2 may fit D (5 bases each). The CDR3 spans 16 residues. The germline V gene encodes CDR1 SGDLS and CDR2 YYNGEE. The V end lost 2 bases, the J end lost 0 bases, and 12 bases lay between the germline ends. The CDR3: CASSVEGISSYNEQFF. In DNA, the CDR3 is TGTGCCAGCAGCGTCGAGGGGATTAGCTCCTACAATGAGCAGTTCTTC.

The rearrangement joins TRBV4-3 to TRBJ1-6, with D uncertain. V lost 0 bases to trimming and J lost 6 bases, with 6 bases between them. Germline loops: CDR1 LGHNA, CDR2 YSLEER. The CDR3 totals 14 residues. The CDR3 protein is CASSQDLRNSPLHF. CDR3 nucleotide sequence: TGCGCCAGCAGCCAAGACCTCCGTAATTCACCCCTCCACTTT.

This chain joins TRBV6-4 and TRBJ2-3, with 11 positions matching TRBD2. Trimming at V came to 3 bases and at J to 4 bases, leaving 3 bases not matched to a gene. Germline V gene sequence: CDR1 MRHNA, CDR2 SNTAGT. The CDR3 covers 15 residues. CDR3 protein: CASSEATSGADTQYF. The CDR3 DNA follows: TGTGCCAGCAGTGAAGCGACTAGCGGGGCAGATACGCAGTATTTT.

The chain carries TRBV7-9 and TRBJ2-3; 9 positions match TRBD2. The CDR3 extends over 17 amino acids. J was trimmed by 4 bases and V by 5 bases; bases with no gene match: 13. CDR1 and CDR2 from the germline V gene are SEHNR and FQNEAQ (reference sequence). Here the CDR3 reads CASSTWWAGGPPDTQYF. The CDR3 DNA sequence: TGTGCCAGCAGCACCTGGTGGGCGGGAGGGCCCCCAGATACGCAGTATTTT.

The chain uses TRBV28 and TRBJ2-7; D ambiguous. Trimming shortened V by 6 bases and J by 2 bases, and 14 bases separated the two germline ends. The germline V gene encodes CDR1 MDHEN and CDR2 SYDVKM. The CDR3 runs to 14 residues. Here the CDR3 reads CASRNQQKTYEQYF. The CDR3 nucleotides read TGTGCCAGCAGGAATCAACAGAAAACCTACGAGCAGTACTTC.

The CDR3 loop is CASSAGPIGTYEQYF. In DNA form, the CDR3 reads TGTGCCAGCAGCGCCGGGCCCATTGGGACCTACGAGCAGTACTTC. The rearrangement joins TRBV9 to TRBJ2-7; D uncertain. Between the trimmed V and J ends, which lost 3 bases and 2 bases, there was a span of 15 bases. Germline CDR1 is SGDLS and CDR2 is YYNGEE. CDR3 size: 15 residues.